This is a list of T cell receptor beta chains from one sample in a study of T cells expressing NK-cell markers. TCRdb reprocessed the 5' RACE reads, with one entry per CDR3 protein and no DNA. The sample data list 120,000 to 150,000 distinct CDR3 sequences. Input material: blood T cells: a sorted CD56 or NKG2C T cell subset, CD4+ or CD8+ T cells, or bulk PBMC T cells (not recorded which). Receptors originate from a man in his late teens or twenties in good health. CDR3s include the opening cysteine and the closing phenylalanine or tryptophan. The order of the fields is J gene, V gene, CDR3 protein.

j_call: TRBJ2-7; v_call: TRBV10-3; cdr3_aa: CAISEIPGLLFYEQYF
j_call: TRBJ2-5; v_call: TRBV11-1; cdr3_aa: CASSAQGREGTNEETQYF
j_call: TRBJ2-7; v_call: TRBV30; cdr3_aa: CAWSGGTGYEQYF
j_call: TRBJ2-3; v_call: TRBV19; cdr3_aa: CASSKDITDTQYF
j_call: TRBJ2-1; v_call: TRBV18; cdr3_aa: CASSPRQFGQFF
j_call: TRBJ2-1; v_call: TRBV6-2/TRBV6-3; cdr3_aa: CASSSRLDYNEQFF
j_call: TRBJ2-4; v_call: TRBV5-1; cdr3_aa: CASSLVFGDIQYF
j_call: TRBJ1-4; v_call: TRBV4-1; cdr3_aa: CASSPSVGAGEKLFF
j_call: TRBJ1-5; v_call: TRBV27; cdr3_aa: CASSSLEGGGQPQHF
j_call: TRBJ2-1; v_call: TRBV19; cdr3_aa: CASRFIGNNEQFF
j_call: TRBJ2-1; v_call: TRBV20-1; cdr3_aa: CSAMDWGYNEQFF
j_call: TRBJ1-1; v_call: TRBV7-2; cdr3_aa: CASSSARIFPEAFF
j_call: TRBJ2-1; v_call: TRBV7-9; cdr3_aa: CASSLGAGGSDEQFF
j_call: TRBJ2-7; v_call: TRBV28; cdr3_aa: CASSSPWSGSYEQYF
j_call: TRBJ1-4; v_call: TRBV15; cdr3_aa: CATSRDGGGNEKLFF
j_call: TRBJ2-2; v_call: TRBV7-2; cdr3_aa: CASSYDRGPNTGELFF
j_call: TRBJ1-1; v_call: TRBV5-1; cdr3_aa: CASSVAGDTEAFF
j_call: TRBJ2-5; v_call: TRBV5-1; cdr3_aa: CASSPQREYYQETQYF
j_call: TRBJ2-3; v_call: TRBV5-1; cdr3_aa: CASSPGLAGSRSTDTQYF
j_call: TRBJ2-3; v_call: TRBV12-3/TRBV12-4; cdr3_aa: CASSPTSLAASGDTQYF
j_call: TRBJ2-5; v_call: TRBV11-3; cdr3_aa: CASSSPGVQETQYF
j_call: TRBJ2-5; v_call: TRBV7-8; cdr3_aa: CASSDRSRDTQETQYF
j_call: TRBJ2-3; v_call: TRBV2; cdr3_aa: CASSDDISDTQYF
j_call: TRBJ2-1; v_call: TRBV30; cdr3_aa: CAFGTGFVEQFF
j_call: TRBJ1-4; v_call: TRBV7-9; cdr3_aa: CASSFRDSDNEKLFF
j_call: TRBJ1-2; v_call: TRBV15; cdr3_aa: CATSSQEGTGVRRGWDGYTF
j_call: TRBJ1-1; v_call: TRBV19; cdr3_aa: CASSPSLNTEAFF
j_call: TRBJ2-6; v_call: TRBV12-3/TRBV12-4; cdr3_aa: CASSLAGPGSGANVLTF
j_call: TRBJ1-2; v_call: TRBV3-1; cdr3_aa: CASSHVASDGYTF
j_call: TRBJ2-4; v_call: TRBV12-3/TRBV12-4; cdr3_aa: CASRPPLGGVIQYF
j_call: TRBJ2-3; v_call: TRBV19; cdr3_aa: CASSLGTGGTDTQYF
j_call: TRBJ2-2; v_call: TRBV5-8; cdr3_aa: CASKAISGAGELFF
j_call: TRBJ2-1; v_call: TRBV4-1; cdr3_aa: CASSQEGAGGGVYNEQFF
j_call: TRBJ2-1; v_call: TRBV4-3; cdr3_aa: CASSGLAENNEQFF
j_call: TRBJ2-7; v_call: TRBV20-1; cdr3_aa: CSARGMSYEQYF
j_call: TRBJ2-1; v_call: TRBV2; cdr3_aa: CASSEYVTSSVYNEQFF
j_call: TRBJ1-2; v_call: TRBV20-1; cdr3_aa: CSASNTINSYGYTF
j_call: TRBJ1-4; v_call: TRBV4-3; cdr3_aa: CASSQATGTGNEKLFF
j_call: TRBJ2-3; v_call: TRBV11-2; cdr3_aa: CASSYLGAGAADTQYF
j_call: TRBJ2-3; v_call: TRBV20-1; cdr3_aa: CSAQTLVSTDTQYF
j_call: TRBJ1-2; v_call: TRBV10-2; cdr3_aa: CASSARGMVDGYTF
j_call: TRBJ1-1; v_call: TRBV7-9; cdr3_aa: CASSLAGPHTEAFF
j_call: TRBJ2-5; v_call: TRBV5-6; cdr3_aa: CASSSAQGAETQYF
j_call: TRBJ2-3; v_call: TRBV5-1; cdr3_aa: CASSRVAVTTDTQYF
j_call: TRBJ1-3; v_call: TRBV12-3/TRBV12-4; cdr3_aa: CASSSEGNTIYF
j_call: TRBJ2-1; v_call: TRBV6-2/TRBV6-3; cdr3_aa: CASSYSISRGGPDEQFF
j_call: TRBJ1-1; v_call: TRBV20-1; cdr3_aa: CSAPFGNTEAFF
j_call: TRBJ2-1; v_call: TRBV12-3/TRBV12-4; cdr3_aa: CASSPHMWAQDEQFF
j_call: TRBJ1-5; v_call: TRBV27; cdr3_aa: CASSLLGQPNQPQHF
j_call: TRBJ2-7; v_call: TRBV4-3; cdr3_aa: CASSQERIAAGRDYEQYF
j_call: TRBJ2-2; v_call: TRBV7-9; cdr3_aa: CASFLGSNTGELFF
j_call: TRBJ1-5; v_call: TRBV11-2; cdr3_aa: CASSLYSQPNDVQPQHF
j_call: TRBJ2-1; v_call: TRBV14; cdr3_aa: CASSQTLEKQFF
j_call: TRBJ1-5; v_call: TRBV10-2; cdr3_aa: CASSETGEFRQPQHF
j_call: TRBJ2-2; v_call: TRBV12-3/TRBV12-4; cdr3_aa: CASTNPGELFF
j_call: TRBJ2-2; v_call: TRBV5-1; cdr3_aa: CASSLRGTDTGELFF
j_call: TRBJ1-1; v_call: TRBV15; cdr3_aa: CATSRYGAENTEAFF
j_call: TRBJ2-3; v_call: TRBV7-8; cdr3_aa: CATWTSGRITDTQYF
j_call: TRBJ1-3; v_call: TRBV29-1; cdr3_aa: CSVLGESGNTIYF
j_call: TRBJ2-1; v_call: TRBV4-1; cdr3_aa: CASSQAGTSGRVNEQFF